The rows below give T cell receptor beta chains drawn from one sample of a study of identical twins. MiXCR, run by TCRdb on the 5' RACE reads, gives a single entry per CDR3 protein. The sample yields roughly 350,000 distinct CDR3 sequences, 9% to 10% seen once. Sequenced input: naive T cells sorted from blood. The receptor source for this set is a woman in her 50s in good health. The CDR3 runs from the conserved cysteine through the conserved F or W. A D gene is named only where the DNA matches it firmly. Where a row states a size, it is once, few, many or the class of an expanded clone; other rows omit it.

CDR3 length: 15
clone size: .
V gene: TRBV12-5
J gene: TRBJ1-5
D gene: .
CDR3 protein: CTSGLVHGDYQPQHF
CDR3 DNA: TGTACTAGTGGTTTGGTACATGGGGATTACCAGCCCCAGCATTTT

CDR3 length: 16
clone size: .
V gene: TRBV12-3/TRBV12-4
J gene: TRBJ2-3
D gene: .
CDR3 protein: CASSFSGATSTDTQYF
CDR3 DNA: TGTGCCAGCAGTTTCTCCGGAGCAACTAGCACAGATACGCAGTATTTT

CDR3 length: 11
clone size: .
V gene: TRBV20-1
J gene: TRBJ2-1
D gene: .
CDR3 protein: CSARSYNEQFF
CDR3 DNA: TGCAGTGCTAGATCTTACAATGAGCAGTTCTTC

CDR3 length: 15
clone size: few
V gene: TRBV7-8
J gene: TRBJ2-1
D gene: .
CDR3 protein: CASSPGEGAGNEQFF
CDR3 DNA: TGTGCCAGCAGCCCGGGGGAGGGGGCCGGCAATGAGCAGTTCTTC

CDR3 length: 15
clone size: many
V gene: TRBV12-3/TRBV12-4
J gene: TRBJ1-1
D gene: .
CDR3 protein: CASRQAAGINTEAFF
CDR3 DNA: TGTGCCAGCAGGCAAGCTGCGGGGATAAACACTGAAGCTTTCTTT

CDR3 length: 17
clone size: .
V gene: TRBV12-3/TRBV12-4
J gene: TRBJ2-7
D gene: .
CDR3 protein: CASSQGQRAISSYEQYF
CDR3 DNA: TGTGCCAGCAGTCAGGGGCAGCGGGCCATTAGCTCCTACGAGCAGTACTTC

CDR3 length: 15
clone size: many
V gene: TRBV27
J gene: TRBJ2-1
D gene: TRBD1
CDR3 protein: CASSVTGGKYNEQFF
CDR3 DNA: TGTGCCAGCAGTGTGACAGGGGGGAAGTACAATGAGCAGTTCTTC

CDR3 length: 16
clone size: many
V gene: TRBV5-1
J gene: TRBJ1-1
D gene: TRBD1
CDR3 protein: CASSLVLGQGHTEAFF
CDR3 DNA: TGCGCCAGCAGCTTGGTTTTAGGACAGGGGCACACTGAAGCTTTCTTT

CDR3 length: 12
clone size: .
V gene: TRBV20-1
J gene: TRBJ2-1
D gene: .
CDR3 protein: CSAPELDDEQFF
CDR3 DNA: TGCAGTGCTCCCGAACTAGACGATGAGCAGTTCTTC

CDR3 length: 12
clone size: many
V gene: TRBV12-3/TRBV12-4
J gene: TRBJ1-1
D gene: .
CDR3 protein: CASSWAGTEAFF
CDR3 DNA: TGTGCCAGCAGTTGGGCAGGGACTGAAGCTTTCTTT

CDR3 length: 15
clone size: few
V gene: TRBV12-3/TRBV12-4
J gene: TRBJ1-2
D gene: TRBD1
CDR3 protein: CASRYPGQGAFGYTF
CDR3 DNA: TGTGCCAGCCGGTACCCGGGACAGGGGGCTTTTGGCTACACCTTC

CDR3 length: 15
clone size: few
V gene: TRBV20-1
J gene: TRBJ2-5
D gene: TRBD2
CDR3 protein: CSASTLKREGETQYF
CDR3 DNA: TGCAGTGCTAGCACCCTCAAGCGGGAGGGAGAGACCCAGTACTTC

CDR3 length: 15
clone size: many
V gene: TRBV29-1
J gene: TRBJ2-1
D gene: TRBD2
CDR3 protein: CSVDSGRTGSNEQFF
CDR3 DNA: TGCAGCGTTGATAGCGGGAGGACCGGCTCCAATGAGCAGTTCTTC

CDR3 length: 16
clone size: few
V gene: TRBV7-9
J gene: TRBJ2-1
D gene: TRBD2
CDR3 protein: CASSSTGTSEYNEQFF
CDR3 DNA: TGTGCCAGCAGCTCAACCGGGACTAGCGAATACAATGAGCAGTTCTTC

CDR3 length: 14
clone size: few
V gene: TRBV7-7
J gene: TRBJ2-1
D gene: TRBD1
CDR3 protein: CASSADRVGGEQFF
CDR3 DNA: TGTGCTAGCAGCGCGGACAGGGTGGGCGGTGAGCAGTTCTTC

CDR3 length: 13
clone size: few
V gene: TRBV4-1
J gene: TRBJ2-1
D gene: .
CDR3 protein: CASSQATYHEQFF
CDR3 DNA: TGCGCCAGCAGCCAAGCTACTTATCATGAGCAGTTCTTC

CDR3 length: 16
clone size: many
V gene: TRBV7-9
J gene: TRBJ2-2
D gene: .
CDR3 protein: CASSLIGAANTGELFF
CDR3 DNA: TGTGCCAGCAGCTTAATTGGGGCTGCGAACACCGGGGAGCTGTTTTTT

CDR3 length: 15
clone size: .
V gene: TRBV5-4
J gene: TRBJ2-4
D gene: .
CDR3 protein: CASSLAGIAKNIQYF
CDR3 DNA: TGTGCCAGCAGCTTGGCCGGAATAGCCAAAAACATTCAGTACTTC

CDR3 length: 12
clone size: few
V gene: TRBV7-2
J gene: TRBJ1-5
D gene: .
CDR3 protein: CASNVVGQPQHF
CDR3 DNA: TGTGCCAGCAACGTCGTTGGTCAGCCCCAGCATTTT

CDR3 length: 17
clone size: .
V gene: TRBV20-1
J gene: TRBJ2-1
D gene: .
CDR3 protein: CSARASDRRSSYNEQFF
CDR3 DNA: TGCAGTGCTAGAGCTAGCGACCGTAGGAGCTCCTACAATGAGCAGTTCTTC

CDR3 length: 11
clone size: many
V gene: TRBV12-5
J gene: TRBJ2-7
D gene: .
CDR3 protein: CASGGVYEQYF
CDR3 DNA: TGTGCTAGTGGTGGGGTTTACGAGCAGTACTTC

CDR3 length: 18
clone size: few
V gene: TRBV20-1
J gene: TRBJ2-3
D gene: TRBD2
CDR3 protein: CSARARLAGDPLTDTQYF
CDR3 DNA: TGCAGTGCTAGAGCTAGACTAGCGGGAGATCCCCTCACAGATACGCAGTATTTT

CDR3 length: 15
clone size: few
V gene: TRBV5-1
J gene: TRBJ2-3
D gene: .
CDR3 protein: CASSLDLSSTDTQYF
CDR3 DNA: TGCGCCAGCAGCTTGGATCTGTCTAGCACAGATACGCAGTATTTT

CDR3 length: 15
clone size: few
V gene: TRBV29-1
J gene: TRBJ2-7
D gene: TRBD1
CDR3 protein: CSVKKPGQGVTEQYF
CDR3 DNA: TGCAGCGTTAAGAAACCGGGACAGGGGGTTACCGAGCAGTACTTC

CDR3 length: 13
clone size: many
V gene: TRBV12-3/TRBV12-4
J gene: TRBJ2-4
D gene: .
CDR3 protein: CASHTNSKNIQYF
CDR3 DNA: TGTGCCAGCCACACTAATTCCAAAAACATTCAGTACTTC

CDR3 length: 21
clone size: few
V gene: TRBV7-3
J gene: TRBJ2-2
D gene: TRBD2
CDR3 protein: CASSLKQGRPGLAGNTGELFF
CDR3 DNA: TGTGCCAGCAGCTTGAAACAGGGGCGACCGGGACTAGCGGGAAACACCGGGGAGCTGTTTTTT

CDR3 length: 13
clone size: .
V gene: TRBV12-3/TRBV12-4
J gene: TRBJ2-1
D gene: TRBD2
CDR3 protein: CASSWTSSDEQFF
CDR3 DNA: TGTGCCAGCAGTTGGACTAGCTCGGATGAGCAGTTCTTC

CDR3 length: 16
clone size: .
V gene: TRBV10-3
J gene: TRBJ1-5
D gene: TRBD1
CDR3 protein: CAISPGQGADYQPQHF
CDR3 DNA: TGTGCCATCTCTCCGGGACAGGGGGCGGATTATCAGCCCCAGCATTTT

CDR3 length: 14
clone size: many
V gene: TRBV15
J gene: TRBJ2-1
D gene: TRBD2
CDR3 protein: CATSRLAGSNEQFF
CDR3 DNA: TGTGCCACCAGCAGATTAGCGGGGAGCAATGAGCAGTTCTTC

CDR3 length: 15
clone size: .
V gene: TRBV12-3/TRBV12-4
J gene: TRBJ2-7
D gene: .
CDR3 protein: CASSLPGRGQYEQYF
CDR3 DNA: TGTGCCAGCAGTTTACCAGGCCGGGGGCAGTACGAGCAGTACTTC

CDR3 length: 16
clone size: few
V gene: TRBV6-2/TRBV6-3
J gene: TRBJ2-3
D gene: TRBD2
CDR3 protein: CASRESGRASTDTQYF
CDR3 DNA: TGTGCCAGCCGCGAGTCCGGGAGGGCGTCCACAGATACGCAGTATTTT

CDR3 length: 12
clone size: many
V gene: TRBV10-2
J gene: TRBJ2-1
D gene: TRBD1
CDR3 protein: CASSRDRDEQFF
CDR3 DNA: TGCGCCAGCAGTAGGGACAGGGATGAGCAGTTCTTC

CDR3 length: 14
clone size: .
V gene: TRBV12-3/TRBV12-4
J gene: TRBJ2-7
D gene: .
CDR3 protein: CASSPDGNAYEQYF
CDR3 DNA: TGTGCCAGCAGTCCTGACGGAAATGCCTACGAGCAGTACTTC

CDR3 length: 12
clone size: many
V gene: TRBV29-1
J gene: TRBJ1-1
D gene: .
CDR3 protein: CSAMHQNTEAFF
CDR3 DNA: TGCAGCGCAATGCACCAAAACACTGAAGCTTTCTTT

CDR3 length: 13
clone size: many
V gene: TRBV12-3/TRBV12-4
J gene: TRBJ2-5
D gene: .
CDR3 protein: CASSLGHQETQYF
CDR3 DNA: TGTGCCAGCAGTTTGGGACACCAAGAGACCCAGTACTTC

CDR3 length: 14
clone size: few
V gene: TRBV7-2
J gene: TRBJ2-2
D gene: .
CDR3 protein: CASSLVRETGELFF
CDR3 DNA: TGTGCCAGCAGCTTAGTCCGGGAGACCGGGGAGCTGTTTTTT

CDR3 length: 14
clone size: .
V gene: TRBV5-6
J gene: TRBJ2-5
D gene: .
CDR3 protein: CASSFRTSGGTQYF
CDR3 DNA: TGTGCCAGCAGCTTTAGGACCTCTGGAGGGACCCAGTACTTC

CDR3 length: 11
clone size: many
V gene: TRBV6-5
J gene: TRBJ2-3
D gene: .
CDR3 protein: CASRGTDTQYF
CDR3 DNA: TGCGCCAGCAGGGGAACAGATACGCAGTATTTT

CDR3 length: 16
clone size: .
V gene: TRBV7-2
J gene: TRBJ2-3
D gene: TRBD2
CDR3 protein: CASSLGLAGSIDTQYF
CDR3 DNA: TGTGCCAGCAGCCTCGGACTAGCGGGAAGTATAGATACGCAGTATTTT

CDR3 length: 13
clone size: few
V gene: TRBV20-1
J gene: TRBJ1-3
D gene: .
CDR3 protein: CSAFGRPGNTIYF
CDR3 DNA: TGCAGTGCTTTTGGGAGACCTGGAAACACCATATATTTT

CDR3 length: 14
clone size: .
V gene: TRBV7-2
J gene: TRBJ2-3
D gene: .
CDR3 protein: CASSLGSSWDTQYF
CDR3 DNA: TGTGCCAGCAGCTTAGGATCGTCCTGGGATACGCAGTATTTT

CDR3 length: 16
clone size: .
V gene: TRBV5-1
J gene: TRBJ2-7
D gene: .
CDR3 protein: CASSQEVGGRSHEQYF
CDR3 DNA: TGCGCCAGCAGCCAGGAGGTTGGGGGTAGATCTCACGAGCAGTACTTC

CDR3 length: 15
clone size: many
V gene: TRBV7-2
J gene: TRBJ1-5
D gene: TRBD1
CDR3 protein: CASSYQTGYNQPQHF
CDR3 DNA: TGTGCCAGCAGCTACCAGACAGGGTACAATCAGCCCCAGCATTTT

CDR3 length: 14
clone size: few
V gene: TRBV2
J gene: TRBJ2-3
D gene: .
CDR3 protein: CASSDVGGTDTQYF
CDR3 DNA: TGTGCCAGCAGTGACGTGGGAGGCACAGATACGCAGTATTTT

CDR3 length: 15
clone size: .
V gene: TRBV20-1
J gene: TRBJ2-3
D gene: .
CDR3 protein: CSAGPSGGGTDTQYF
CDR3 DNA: TGCAGTGCTGGTCCTTCAGGAGGGGGTACAGATACGCAGTATTTT

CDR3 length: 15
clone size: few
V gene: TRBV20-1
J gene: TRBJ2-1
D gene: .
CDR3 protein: CSARSRGALHNEQFF
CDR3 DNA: TGCAGTGCTCGCAGTAGGGGAGCTCTACACAATGAGCAGTTCTTC

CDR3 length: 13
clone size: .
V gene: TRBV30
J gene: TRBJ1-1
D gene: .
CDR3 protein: CAWSVGLGTEAFF
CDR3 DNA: TGTGCCTGGAGTGTAGGGTTGGGCACTGAAGCTTTCTTT

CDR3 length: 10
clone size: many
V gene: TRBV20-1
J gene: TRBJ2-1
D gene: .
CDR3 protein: CSARVNEQFF
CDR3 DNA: TGCAGTGCTAGGGTAAATGAGCAGTTCTTC

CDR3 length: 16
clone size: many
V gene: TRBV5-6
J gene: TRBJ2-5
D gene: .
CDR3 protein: CASSLGPRRGSETQYF
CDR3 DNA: TGTGCCAGCAGCTTGGGGCCCAGGCGGGGTTCAGAGACCCAGTACTTC

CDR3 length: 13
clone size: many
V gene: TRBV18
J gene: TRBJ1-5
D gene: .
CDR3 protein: CASSQEGTPPQHF
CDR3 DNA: TGTGCCAGCTCACAAGAGGGGACTCCGCCCCAGCATTTT

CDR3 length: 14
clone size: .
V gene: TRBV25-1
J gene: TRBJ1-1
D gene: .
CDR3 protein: CASSESGWNTEAFF
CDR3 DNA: TGTGCCAGCAGTGAAAGCGGATGGAACACTGAAGCTTTCTTT

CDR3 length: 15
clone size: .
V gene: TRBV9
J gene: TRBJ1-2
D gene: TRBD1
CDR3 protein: CASSVDLRGQDGYTF
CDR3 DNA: TGTGCCAGCAGCGTCGACCTAAGGGGGCAGGATGGCTACACCTTC

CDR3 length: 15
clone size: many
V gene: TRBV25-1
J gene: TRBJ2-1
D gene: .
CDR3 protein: CASSESVIADPEQFF
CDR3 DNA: TGTGCCAGCAGTGAATCGGTAATAGCGGATCCTGAGCAGTTCTTC

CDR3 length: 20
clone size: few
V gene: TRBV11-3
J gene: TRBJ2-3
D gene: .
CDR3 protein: CASSARWGGGGLSSTDTQYF
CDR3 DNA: TGTGCCAGCAGCGCCCGTTGGGGGGGCGGAGGACTAAGCAGCACAGATACGCAGTATTTT

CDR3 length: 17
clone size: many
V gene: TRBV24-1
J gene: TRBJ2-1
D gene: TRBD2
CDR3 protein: CATSDSGLAGGYNEQFF
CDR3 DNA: TGTGCCACCAGTGATTCGGGACTAGCGGGAGGGTACAATGAGCAGTTCTTC

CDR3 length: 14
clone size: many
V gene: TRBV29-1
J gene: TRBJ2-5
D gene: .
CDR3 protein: CSAHLATYQETQYF
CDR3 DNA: TGCAGCGCCCACCTCGCAACATACCAAGAGACCCAGTACTTC

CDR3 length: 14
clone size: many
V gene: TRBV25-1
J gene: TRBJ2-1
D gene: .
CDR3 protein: CASKGFYSPNEQFF
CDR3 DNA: TGTGCCAGCAAGGGCTTCTATAGTCCTAATGAGCAGTTCTTC

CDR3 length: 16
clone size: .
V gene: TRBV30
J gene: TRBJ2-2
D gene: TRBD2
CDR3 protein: CAWNPGLAGDTGELFF
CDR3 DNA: TGTGCCTGGAATCCGGGACTAGCGGGAGACACCGGGGAGCTGTTTTTT

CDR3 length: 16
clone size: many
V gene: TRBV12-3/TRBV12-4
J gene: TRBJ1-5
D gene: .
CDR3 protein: CASSGTKEGGRQPQHF
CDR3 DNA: TGTGCCAGCAGTGGGACCAAGGAGGGTGGCAGGCAGCCCCAGCATTTT

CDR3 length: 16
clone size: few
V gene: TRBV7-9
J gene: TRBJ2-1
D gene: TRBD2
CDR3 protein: CASSFSGTSFGNEQFF
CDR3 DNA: TGTGCCAGCAGCTTTTCTGGGACTAGTTTCGGCAATGAGCAGTTCTTC